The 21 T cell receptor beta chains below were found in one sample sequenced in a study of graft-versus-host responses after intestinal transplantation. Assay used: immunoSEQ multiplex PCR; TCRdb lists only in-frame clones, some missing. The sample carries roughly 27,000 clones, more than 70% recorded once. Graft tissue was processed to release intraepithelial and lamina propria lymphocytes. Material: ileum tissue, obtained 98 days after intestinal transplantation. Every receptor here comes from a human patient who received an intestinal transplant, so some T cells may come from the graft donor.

In nucleotides, the CDR3 is TGTGCCAGCGGTAGCGGGGGGGCTAAGTATGAGCAGTTCTTC. It yields the protein CASGSGGAKYEQFF. This rearrangement joins TRBV25-1 to TRBJ2-1; 11 nucleotides line up with TRBD2. Per the germline V gene, CDR1 is MGHDK and CDR2 is SYGVNS. V lost 8 bases and J lost 8; bases outside the gene matches: 8. The CDR3 covers 14 residues. Based on the CDR3 plus reference TRBV25-1 and TRBJ2-1, the full variable domain is EADIYQTPRYLVIGTGKKITLECSQTMGHDKMYWYQQDPGMELHLIHYSYGVNSTEKGDLSSESTVSRIRTEHFPLTLESARPSHTSQYLCASGSGGAKYEQFFGPGTRLTVL.

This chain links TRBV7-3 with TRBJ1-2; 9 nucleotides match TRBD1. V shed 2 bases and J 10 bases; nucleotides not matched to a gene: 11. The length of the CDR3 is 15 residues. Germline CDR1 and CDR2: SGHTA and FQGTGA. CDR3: CASSLLGQGGGAYTF. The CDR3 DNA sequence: TGTGCCAGCAGCTTACTGGGACAGGGCGGCGGGGCCTACACCTTC.

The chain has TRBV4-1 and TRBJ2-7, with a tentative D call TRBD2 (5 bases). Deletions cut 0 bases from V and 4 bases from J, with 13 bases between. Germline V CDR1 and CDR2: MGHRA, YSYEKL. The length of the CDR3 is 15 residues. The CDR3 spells CASSQDRGDSYEQYF. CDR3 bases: TGCGCCAGCAGCCAAGATCGGGGAGACTCTTACGAGCAGTACTTC.

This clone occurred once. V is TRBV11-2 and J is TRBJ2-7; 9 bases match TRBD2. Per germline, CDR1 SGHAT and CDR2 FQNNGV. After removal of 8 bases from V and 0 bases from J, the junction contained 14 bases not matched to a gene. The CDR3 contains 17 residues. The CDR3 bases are TGTGCCAGCCAACCGGGGACTAGCCTCTGGAGCTCCTACGAGCAGTACTTC. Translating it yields CASQPGTSLWSSYEQYF. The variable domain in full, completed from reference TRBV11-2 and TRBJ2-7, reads EAGVAQSPRYKIIEKRQSVAFWCNPISGHATLYWYQQILGQGPKLLIQFQNNGVVDDSQLPKDRFSAERLKGVDSTLKIQPAKLEDSAVYLCASQPGTSLWSSYEQYFGPGTRLTVT.

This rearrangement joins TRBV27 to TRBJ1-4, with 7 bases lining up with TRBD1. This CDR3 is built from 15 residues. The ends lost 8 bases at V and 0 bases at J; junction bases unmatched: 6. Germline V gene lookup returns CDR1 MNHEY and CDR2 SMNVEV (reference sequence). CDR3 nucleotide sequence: TGTGCCAGCCGGGACAGACTTGCAACTAATGAAAAACTGTTTTTT. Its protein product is CASRDRLATNEKLFF.

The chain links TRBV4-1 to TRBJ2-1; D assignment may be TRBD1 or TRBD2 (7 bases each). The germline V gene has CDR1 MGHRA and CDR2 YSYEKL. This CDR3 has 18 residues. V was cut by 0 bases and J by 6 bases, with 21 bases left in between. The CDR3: CASSQDRGAGGMGNEQFF. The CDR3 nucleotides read TGCGCCAGCAGCCAAGATCGGGGGGCAGGGGGGATGGGCAATGAGCAGTTCTTC.

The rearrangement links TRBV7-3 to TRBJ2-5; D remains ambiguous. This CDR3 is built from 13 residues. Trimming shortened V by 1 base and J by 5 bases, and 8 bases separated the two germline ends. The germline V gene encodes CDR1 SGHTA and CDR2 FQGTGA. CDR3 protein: CASSLNMGETQYF. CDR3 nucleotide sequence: TGTGCCAGCAGCTTAAATATGGGGGAGACCCAGTACTTC.

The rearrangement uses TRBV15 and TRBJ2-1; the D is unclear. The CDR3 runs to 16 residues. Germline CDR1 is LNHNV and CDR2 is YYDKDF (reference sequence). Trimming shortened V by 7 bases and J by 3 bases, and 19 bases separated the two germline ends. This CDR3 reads CATTPLVHSIYNEQFF. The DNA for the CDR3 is TGTGCCACCACCCCCCTGGTACACAGCATCTACAATGAGCAGTTCTTC.

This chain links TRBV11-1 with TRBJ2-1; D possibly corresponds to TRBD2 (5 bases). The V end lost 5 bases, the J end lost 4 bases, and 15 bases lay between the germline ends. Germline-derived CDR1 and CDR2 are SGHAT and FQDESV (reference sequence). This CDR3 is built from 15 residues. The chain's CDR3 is CASSQLGRGYNEQFF. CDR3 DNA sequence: TGTGCCAGCAGCCAGCTGGGCAGAGGGTACAATGAGCAGTTCTTC.

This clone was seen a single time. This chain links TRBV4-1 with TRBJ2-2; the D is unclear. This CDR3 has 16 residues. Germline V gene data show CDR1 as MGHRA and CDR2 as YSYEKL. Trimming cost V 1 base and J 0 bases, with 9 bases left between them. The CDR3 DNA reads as TGCGCCAGCAGCCAAGCGCACCGAACGAACACCGGGGAGCTGTTTTTT. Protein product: CASSQAHRTNTGELFF.

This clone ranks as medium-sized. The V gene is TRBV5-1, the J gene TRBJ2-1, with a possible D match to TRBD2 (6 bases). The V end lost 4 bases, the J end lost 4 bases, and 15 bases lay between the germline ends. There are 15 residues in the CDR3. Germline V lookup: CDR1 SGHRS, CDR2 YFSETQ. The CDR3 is CASSPLGTPYNEQFF. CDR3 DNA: TGCGCCAGCAGCCCCCTTGGGACTCCATACAATGAGCAGTTCTTC.

For the CDR3, the DNA is TGTGCCAGCAGCACCGGGACAGGGGGCGAGCAGTACTTC. Its protein is CASSTGTGGEQYF. This chain links TRBV7-8 with TRBJ2-7; 11 nucleotides line up with TRBD1. The CDR3 covers 13 residues. Looked up from germline, CDR1 is SGHVS and CDR2 is FQNEAQ. Unmatched junction bases numbered 3, after V lost 5 bases and J lost 6 bases. Filled out from reference TRBV7-8 and TRBJ2-7, the complete variable domain reads GAGVSQSPRYKVAKRGQDVALRCDPISGHVSLFWYQQALGQGPEFLTYFQNEAQLDKSGLPSDRFFAERPEGSVSTLKIQRTQQEDSAVYLCASSTGTGGEQYFGPGTRLTVT.

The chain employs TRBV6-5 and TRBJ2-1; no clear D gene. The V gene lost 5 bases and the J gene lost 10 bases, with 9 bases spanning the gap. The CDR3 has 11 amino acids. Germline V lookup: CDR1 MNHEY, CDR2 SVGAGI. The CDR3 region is CASSVPREQFF. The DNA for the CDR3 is TGTGCCAGCAGTGTTCCCAGAGAGCAGTTCTTC.

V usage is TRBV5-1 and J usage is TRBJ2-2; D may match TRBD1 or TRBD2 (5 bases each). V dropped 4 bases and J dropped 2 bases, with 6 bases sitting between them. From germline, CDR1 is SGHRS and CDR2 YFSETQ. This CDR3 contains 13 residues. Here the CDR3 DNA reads TGCGCCAGCAGCGGGGGTAACACCGGGGAGCTGTTTTTT. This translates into CASSGGNTGELFF.

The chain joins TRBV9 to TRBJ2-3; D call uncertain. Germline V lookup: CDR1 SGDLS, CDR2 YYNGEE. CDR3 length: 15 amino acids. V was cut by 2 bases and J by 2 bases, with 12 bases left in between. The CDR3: CASSVAVSDTDTQYF. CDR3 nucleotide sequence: TGTGCCAGCAGCGTGGCGGTGTCGGACACAGATACGCAGTATTTT.

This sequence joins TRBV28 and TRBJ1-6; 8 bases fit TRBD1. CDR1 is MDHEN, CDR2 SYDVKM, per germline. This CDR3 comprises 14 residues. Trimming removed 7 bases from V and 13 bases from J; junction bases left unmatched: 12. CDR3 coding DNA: TGTGCCAGCAACCCCCGGGACAGGCGCCTTCCCCTCCACTTT. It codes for CASNPRDRRLPLHF.

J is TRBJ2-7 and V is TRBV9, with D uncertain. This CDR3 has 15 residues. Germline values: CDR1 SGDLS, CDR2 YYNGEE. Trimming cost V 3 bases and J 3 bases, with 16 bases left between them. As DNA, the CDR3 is TGTGCCAGCAGCGAAAATGATTGGGGATTCTACGAGCAGTACTTC. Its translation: CASSENDWGFYEQYF. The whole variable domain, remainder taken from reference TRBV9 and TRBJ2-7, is DSGVTQTPKHLITATGQRVTLRCSPRSGDLSVYWYQQSLDQGLQFLIQYYNGEERAKGNILERFSAQQFPDLHSELNLSSLELGDSALYFCASSENDWGFYEQYFGPGTRLTVT.

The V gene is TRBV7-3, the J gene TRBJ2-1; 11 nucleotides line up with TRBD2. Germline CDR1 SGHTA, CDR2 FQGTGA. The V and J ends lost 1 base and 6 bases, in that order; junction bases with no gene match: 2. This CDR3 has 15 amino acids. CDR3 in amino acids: CASSLIAGGLNEQFF. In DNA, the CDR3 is TGTGCCAGCAGCTTAATAGCGGGGGGGCTCAATGAGCAGTTCTTC.

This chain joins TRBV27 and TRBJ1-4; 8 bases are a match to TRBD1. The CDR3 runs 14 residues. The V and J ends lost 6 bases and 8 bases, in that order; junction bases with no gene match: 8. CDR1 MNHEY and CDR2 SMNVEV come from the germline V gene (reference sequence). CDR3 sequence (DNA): TGTGCCAGCAGATCAACGACAGGGGAGGAAAAACTGTTTTTT. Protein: CASRSTTGEEKLFF. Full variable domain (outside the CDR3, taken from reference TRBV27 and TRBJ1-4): EAQVTQNPRYLITVTGKKLTVTCSQNMNHEYMSWYRQDPGLGLRQIYYSMNVEVTDKGDVPEGYKVSRKEKRNFPLILESPSPNQTSLYFCASRSTTGEEKLFFGSGTQLSVL.

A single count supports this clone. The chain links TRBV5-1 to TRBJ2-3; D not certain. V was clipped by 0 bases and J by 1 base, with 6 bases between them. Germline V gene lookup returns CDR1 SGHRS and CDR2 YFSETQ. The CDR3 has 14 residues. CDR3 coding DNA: TGCGCCAGCAGCTTGGTTCAGCGCACAGATACGCAGTATTTT. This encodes CASSLVQRTDTQYF.

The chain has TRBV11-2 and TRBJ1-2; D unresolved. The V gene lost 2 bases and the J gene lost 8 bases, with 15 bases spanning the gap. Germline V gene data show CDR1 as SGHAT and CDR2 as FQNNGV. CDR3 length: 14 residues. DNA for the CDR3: TGTGCCAGCAGCTTAACCCTCTCTTTTGAGGGCTACACCTTC. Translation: CASSLTLSFEGYTF.